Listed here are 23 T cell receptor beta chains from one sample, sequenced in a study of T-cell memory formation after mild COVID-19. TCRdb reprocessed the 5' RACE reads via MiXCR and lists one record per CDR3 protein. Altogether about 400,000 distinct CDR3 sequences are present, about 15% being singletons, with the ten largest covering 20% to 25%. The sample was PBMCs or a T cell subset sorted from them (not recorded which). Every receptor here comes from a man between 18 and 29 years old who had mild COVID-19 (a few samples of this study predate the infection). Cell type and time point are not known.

CDR3 nucleotide sequence: TGTGCCAGCAGTTTAGATTGGGGGACGGGTGGCTACACCTTC. It translates to CASSLDWGTGGYTF. This chain connects TRBV12-3 or TRBV12-4 to TRBJ1-2; maybe TRBD1 (5 bases). The CDR3 contains 14 residues. Trimming stripped 1 base from V and 7 bases from J, with 13 bases between.

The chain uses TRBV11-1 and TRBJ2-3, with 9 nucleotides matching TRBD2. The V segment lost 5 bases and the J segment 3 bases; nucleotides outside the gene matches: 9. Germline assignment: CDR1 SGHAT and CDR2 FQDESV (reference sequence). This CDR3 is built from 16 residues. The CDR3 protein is CASSLAASGETDTQYF. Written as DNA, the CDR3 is TGTGCCAGCAGCCTCGCGGCTAGCGGGGAAACAGATACGCAGTATTTT.

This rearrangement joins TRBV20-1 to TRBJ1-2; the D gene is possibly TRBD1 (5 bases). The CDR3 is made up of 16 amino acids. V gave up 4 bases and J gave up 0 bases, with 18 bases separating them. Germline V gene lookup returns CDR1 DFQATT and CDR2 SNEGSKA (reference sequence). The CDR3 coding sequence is TGCAGTGCTATCCGAGGGGTTTACAAATCTAACTATGGCTACACCTTC. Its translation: CSAIRGVYKSNYGYTF.

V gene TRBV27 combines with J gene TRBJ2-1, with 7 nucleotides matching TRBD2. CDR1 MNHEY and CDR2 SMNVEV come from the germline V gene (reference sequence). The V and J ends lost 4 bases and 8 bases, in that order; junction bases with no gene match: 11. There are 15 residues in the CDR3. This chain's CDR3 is CASSWGGTGGDEQFF. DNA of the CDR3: TGTGCCAGCAGTTGGGGGGGAACGGGCGGCGATGAGCAGTTCTTC.

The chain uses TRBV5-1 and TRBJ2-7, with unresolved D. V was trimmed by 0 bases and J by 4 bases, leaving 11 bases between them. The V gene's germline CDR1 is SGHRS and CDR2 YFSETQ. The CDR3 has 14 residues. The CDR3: CASSLGQVGYEQYF. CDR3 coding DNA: TGCGCCAGCAGCTTGGGGCAGGTTGGATACGAGCAGTACTTC. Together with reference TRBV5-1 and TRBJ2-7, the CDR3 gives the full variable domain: KAGVTQTPRYLIKTRGQQVTLSCSPISGHRSVSWYQQTPGQGLQFLFEYFSETQRNKGNFPGRFSGRQFSNSRSEMNVSTLELGDSALYLCASSLGQVGYEQYFGPGTRLTVT.

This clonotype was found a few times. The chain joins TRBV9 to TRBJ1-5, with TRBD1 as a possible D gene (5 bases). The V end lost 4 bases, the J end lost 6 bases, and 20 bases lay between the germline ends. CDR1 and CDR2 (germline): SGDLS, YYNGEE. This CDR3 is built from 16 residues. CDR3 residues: CASSPGPGEFRQPQHF. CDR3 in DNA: TGTGCCAGCAGCCCCGGCCCGGGGGAGTTTCGTCAGCCCCAGCATTTT.

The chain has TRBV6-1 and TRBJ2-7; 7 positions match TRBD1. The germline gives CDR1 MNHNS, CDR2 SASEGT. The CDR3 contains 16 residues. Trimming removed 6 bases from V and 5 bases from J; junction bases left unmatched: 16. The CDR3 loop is CASRPTGYRPPHEQYF. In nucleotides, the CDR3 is TGTGCCAGCAGACCGACAGGGTATAGGCCGCCCCACGAGCAGTACTTC.

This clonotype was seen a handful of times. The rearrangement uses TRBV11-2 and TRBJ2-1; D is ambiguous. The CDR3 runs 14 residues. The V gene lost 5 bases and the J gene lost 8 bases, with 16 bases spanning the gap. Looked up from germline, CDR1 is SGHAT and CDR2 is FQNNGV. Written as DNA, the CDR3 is TGTGCCAGCAGCCGCAACTGGGGTGGGGATGAGCAGTTCTTC. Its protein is CASSRNWGGDEQFF.

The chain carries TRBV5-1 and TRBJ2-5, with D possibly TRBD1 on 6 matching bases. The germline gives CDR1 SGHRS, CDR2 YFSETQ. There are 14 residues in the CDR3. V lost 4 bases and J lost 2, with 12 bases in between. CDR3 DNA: TGCGCCAGCAGCCCGGACAGAGAACAAGAGACCCAGTACTTC. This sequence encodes CASSPDREQETQYF.

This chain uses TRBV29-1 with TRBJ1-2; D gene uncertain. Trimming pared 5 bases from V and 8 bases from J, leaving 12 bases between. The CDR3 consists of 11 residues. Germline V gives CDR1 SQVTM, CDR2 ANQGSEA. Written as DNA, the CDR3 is TGCAGCGTTCGCAGGTCCAGCGGCTACACCTTC. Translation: CSVRRSSGYTF.

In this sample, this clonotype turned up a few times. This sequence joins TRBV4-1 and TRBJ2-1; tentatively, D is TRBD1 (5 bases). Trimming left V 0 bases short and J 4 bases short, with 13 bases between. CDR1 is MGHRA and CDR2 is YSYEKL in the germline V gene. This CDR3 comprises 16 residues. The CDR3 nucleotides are TGCGCCAGCAGCCAAGAGAGGATAGGGGCGTACAATGAGCAGTTCTTC. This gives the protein CASSQERIGAYNEQFF.

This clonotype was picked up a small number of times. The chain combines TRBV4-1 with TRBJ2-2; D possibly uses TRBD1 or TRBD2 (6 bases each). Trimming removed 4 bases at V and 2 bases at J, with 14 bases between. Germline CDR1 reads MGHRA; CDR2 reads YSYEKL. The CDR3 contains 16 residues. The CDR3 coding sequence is TGCGCCAGCAGCCCCCTGGGGGCGGGAAACACCGGGGAGCTGTTTTTT. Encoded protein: CASSPLGAGNTGELFF.

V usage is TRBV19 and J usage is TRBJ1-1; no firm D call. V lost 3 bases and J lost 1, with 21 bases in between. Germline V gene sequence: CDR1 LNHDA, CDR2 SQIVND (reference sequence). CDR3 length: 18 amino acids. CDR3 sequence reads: CASSILGFTTAQNTEAFF. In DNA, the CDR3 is TGTGCCAGTAGTATTCTTGGTTTCACCACGGCTCAGAACACTGAAGCTTTCTTT. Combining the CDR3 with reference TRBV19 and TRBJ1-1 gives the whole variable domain DGGITQSPKYLFRKEGQNVTLSCEQNLNHDAMYWYRQDPGQGLRLIYYSQIVNDFQKGDIAEGYSVSREKKESFPLTVTSAQKNPTAFYLCASSILGFTTAQNTEAFFGQGTRLTVV.

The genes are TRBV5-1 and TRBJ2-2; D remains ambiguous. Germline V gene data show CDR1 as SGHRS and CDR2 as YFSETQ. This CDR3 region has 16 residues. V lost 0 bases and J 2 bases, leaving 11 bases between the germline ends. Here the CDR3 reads CASSLAPGLNTGELFF. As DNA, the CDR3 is TGCGCCAGCAGCTTGGCGCCGGGCCTCAACACCGGGGAGCTGTTTTTT.

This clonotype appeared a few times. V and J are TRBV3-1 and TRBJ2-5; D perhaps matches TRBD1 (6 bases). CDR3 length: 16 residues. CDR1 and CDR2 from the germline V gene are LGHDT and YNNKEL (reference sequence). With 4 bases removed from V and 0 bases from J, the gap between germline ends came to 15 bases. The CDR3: CASSPWVGQYQETQYF. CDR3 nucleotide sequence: TGTGCCAGCAGCCCCTGGGTAGGACAGTACCAAGAGACCCAGTACTTC.

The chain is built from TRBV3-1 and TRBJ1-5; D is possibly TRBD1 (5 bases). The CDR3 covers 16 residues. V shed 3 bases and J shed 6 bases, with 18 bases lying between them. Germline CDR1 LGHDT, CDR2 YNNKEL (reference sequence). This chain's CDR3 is CASSQGRGPGSQPQHF. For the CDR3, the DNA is TGTGCCAGCAGCCAGGGACGCGGCCCCGGGAGTCAGCCCCAGCATTTT.

CDR3 DNA: TGTGCCAGCAGTTACTCTCCGGATATCGGGGACGAGCAGTACTTC. Residues: CASSYSPDIGDEQYF. V is TRBV6-5 and J is TRBJ2-7; a weak D match, TRBD2 (5 bases). Germline V lookup: CDR1 MNHEY, CDR2 SVGAGI. The CDR3 length is 15 residues. V lost 0 bases and J 5 bases, leaving 14 bases between the germline ends.

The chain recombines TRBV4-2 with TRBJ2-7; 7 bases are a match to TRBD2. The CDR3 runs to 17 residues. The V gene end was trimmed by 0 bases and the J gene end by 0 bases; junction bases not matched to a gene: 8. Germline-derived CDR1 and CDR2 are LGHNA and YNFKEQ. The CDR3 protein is CASSQDWSRGSSYEQYF. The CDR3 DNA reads TGTGCCAGCAGCCAAGATTGGTCGCGGGGGAGCTCCTACGAGCAGTACTTC.

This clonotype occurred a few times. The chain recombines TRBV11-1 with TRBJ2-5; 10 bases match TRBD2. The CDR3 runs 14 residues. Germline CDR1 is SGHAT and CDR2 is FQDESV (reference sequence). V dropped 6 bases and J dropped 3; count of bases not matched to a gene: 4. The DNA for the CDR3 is TGTGCCAGCAGTGGACTAGCGGTGGAAGAGACCCAGTACTTC. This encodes CASSGLAVEETQYF.

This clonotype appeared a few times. In nucleotides, the CDR3 is TGTGCCAGCAGTTACGGCGGGCCCCACAATGAGCAGTTCTTC. The encoded protein is CASSYGGPHNEQFF. V is TRBV6-2 or TRBV6-3 and J is TRBJ2-1; perhaps TRBD2 as D (5 bases). Germline V CDR1 and CDR2: MNHEY, SVGEGT. The CDR3 has 14 residues. V was pared by 2 bases and J by 5 bases, with 10 bases between.

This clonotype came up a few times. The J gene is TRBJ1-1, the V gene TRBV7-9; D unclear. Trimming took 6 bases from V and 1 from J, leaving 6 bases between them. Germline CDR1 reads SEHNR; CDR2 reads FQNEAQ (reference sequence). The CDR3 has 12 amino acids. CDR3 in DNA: TGTGCCAGCAGACGTTCGAACACTGAAGCTTTCTTT. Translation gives CASRRSNTEAFF.

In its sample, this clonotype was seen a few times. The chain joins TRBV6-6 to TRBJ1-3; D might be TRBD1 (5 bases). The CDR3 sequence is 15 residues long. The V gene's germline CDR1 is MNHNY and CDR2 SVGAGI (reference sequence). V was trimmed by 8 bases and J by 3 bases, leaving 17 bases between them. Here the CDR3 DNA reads TGTGCCAGCTGCATCGCGGGGCTAGGTGGAAACACCATATATTTT. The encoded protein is CASCIAGLGGNTIYF.

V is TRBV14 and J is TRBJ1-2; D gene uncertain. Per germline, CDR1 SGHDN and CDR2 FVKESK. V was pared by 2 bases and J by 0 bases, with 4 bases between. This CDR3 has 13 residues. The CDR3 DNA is TGTGCCAGCAGCCAATATCCTAACTATGGCTACACCTTC. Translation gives CASSQYPNYGYTF.